This passage covers 27 T cell receptor beta chains from one sample sequenced in a study of blood T cell repertoires in COVID-19. This table comes from immunoSEQ multiplex PCR, and its TCRdb copy is limited to in-frame clones, with some not included. The table includes about 190,000 clones, about nine tenths detected once. Material for sequencing was peripheral blood. These receptors originate from a man aged 40-49 years with acute or convalescent COVID-19.

The rearrangement links TRBV6-2 or TRBV6-3 to TRBJ2-3, with D perhaps TRBD1 (6 bases). V gave up 2 bases and J gave up 6 bases, with 18 bases separating them. CDR3 length equals 16 residues. The germline V gene has CDR1 MNHEY and CDR2 SVGEGT. CDR3 sequence (DNA): TGTGCCAGCAGTTACGCCTGGACAGATCTCTTGGATACGCAGTATTTT. This sequence encodes CASSYAWTDLLDTQYF.

V usage is TRBV6-5 and J usage is TRBJ2-5; 7 nucleotides align to TRBD2. Per the germline V gene, CDR1 is MNHEY and CDR2 is SVGAGI. The CDR3 sequence is 15 residues long. V trimming: 6 bases; J trimming: 5 bases; junction bases outside the gene matches: 12. The CDR3 sequence is CASRAGRGGGETQYF. The CDR3 DNA reads TGTGCCAGCAGAGCGGGGAGGGGTGGTGGGGAGACCCAGTACTTC.

The chain carries TRBV6-2 or TRBV6-3 and TRBJ1-3; weak D call: TRBD1 (5 bases). CDR1 and CDR2 (germline): MNHEY, SVGEGT. This CDR3 comprises 14 residues. Trimming pared 5 bases from V and 3 bases from J, leaving 11 bases between. DNA for the CDR3: TGTGCCAGCAGTGACAGAAGGAATGGAAACACCATATATTTT. As protein: CASSDRRNGNTIYF.

The V gene is TRBV7-3, the J gene TRBJ2-2; TRBD1 matches 7 bases. Trimming removed 6 bases from V and 6 bases from J; junction bases left unmatched: 7. The CDR3 totals 14 residues. CDR1 and CDR2 (germline): SGHTA, FQGTGA. The CDR3 loop is CASRGQTGSGELFF. For the CDR3, the DNA is TGTGCCAGCAGGGGCCAGACAGGGTCCGGGGAGCTGTTTTTT.

The chain is built from TRBV5-5 and TRBJ1-2; 7 bases map to TRBD1. V lost 0 bases, J lost 4 bases, and 12 bases stayed unmatched. CDR3 length: 17 amino acids. Germline V gives CDR1 SGHKS, CDR2 YYEKEE (reference sequence). The CDR3 reads CASSLAYWGQLIYGYTF. CDR3 DNA sequence: TGTGCCAGCAGCTTGGCGTATTGGGGACAGCTTATCTATGGCTACACCTTC.

This clone has a handful of counts. CDR3 region: CASSTYLTGGYGYTF. The CDR3 DNA reads TGTGCCAGCAGCACCTATCTGACAGGGGGCTATGGCTACACCTTC. The rearrangement uses TRBV6-5 and TRBJ1-2; 9 positions agree with TRBD1. V shed 6 bases and J 4 bases; nucleotides not matched to a gene: 9. This CDR3 has 15 residues. Per the germline V gene, CDR1 is MNHEY and CDR2 is SVGAGI.

V usage is TRBV10-2 and J usage is TRBJ1-4; 7 bases line up with TRBD1. V shed 3 bases and J 8 bases; nucleotides not matched to a gene: 6. Germline V gene lookup returns CDR1 WSHSY and CDR2 SAAADI. CDR3 length equals 14 residues. CDR3 bases: TGCGCCAGCAGTGAAAGACAGGGAGGAGAAAAACTGTTTTTT. Translation gives CASSERQGGEKLFF.

The table lists this clone with a count of one. The rearrangement joins TRBV9 to TRBJ2-4; TRBD1 matches 9 bases. This CDR3 has 15 residues. Germline V gene data show CDR1 as SGDLS and CDR2 as YYNGEE. Trimming took 2 bases from V and 9 from J; bases not matched to a gene: 9. In DNA, the CDR3 is TGTGCCAGCAGCGTCGGACAGGGGCGGGGAGCCATTCAGTACTTC. It specifies CASSVGQGRGAIQYF.

The chain joins TRBV6-5 to TRBJ2-7, with TRBD1 matching 9 bases. The CDR3 covers 15 residues. The V gene end was trimmed by 5 bases and the J gene end by 2 bases; junction bases not matched to a gene: 7. Germline CDR1 MNHEY, CDR2 SVGAGI. This CDR3 is CASSRDRVVTYEQYF. The CDR3 DNA follows: TGTGCCAGCAGTCGGGACAGGGTAGTTACCTACGAGCAGTACTTC.

The V gene is TRBV5-4, the J gene TRBJ1-2; D may be TRBD1 (5 bases). This CDR3 spans 15 amino acids. V was clipped by 0 bases and J by 8 bases, with 17 bases between them. CDR1 is SGHNT, CDR2 YYREEE, per germline (reference sequence). CDR3 protein: CASSLVGGTLYGYTF. The DNA for the CDR3 is TGTGCCAGCAGCTTGGTTGGGGGGACTTTATACGGCTACACCTTC.

In nucleotides, the CDR3 is TGCGCCAGCAGCTTGGGGACAGGGGCATTAGCCGGGGAGCTGTTTTTT. The encoded protein is CASSLGTGALAGELFF. The chain recombines TRBV5-1 with TRBJ2-2, with TRBD1 matching 9 bases. With 0 bases clipped from V and 6 bases from J, the junction kept 6 bases outside the gene matches. Germline-derived CDR1 and CDR2 are SGHRS and YFSETQ. The CDR3 extends over 16 amino acids.

The chain couples TRBV15 to TRBJ2-2; 9 nucleotides match TRBD1. The V gene end was trimmed by 3 bases and the J gene end by 5 bases; junction bases not matched to a gene: 7. The CDR3 has 16 residues. Germline CDR1 is LNHNV and CDR2 is YYDKDF (reference sequence). The CDR3 nucleotides read TGTGCCACCAGCAGCCCCACAGGGGGCGCAACCGGGGAGCTGTTTTTT. It translates to CATSSPTGGATGELFF. The full variable domain, completed using reference TRBV15 and TRBJ2-2, is DAMVIQNPRYQVTQFGKPVTLSCSQTLNHNVMYWYQQKSSQAPKLLFHYYDKDFNNEADTPDNFQSRRPNTSFCFLDIRSPGLGDTAMYLCATSSPTGGATGELFFGEGSRLTVL.

The chain is built from TRBV2 and TRBJ2-3; 7 positions match TRBD1. This CDR3 contains 15 residues. Losses at the gene ends were 5 bases for V and 1 base for J; bases not matched to a gene: 6. Germline V gives CDR1 SNHLY, CDR2 FYNNEI. CDR3 DNA: TGTGCCAGCAGTAATGACAGGGATCGCACAGATACGCAGTATTTT. Protein sequence: CASSNDRDRTDTQYF. Full variable domain (outside the CDR3, taken from reference TRBV2 and TRBJ2-3): EPEVTQTPSHQVTQMGQEVILRCVPISNHLYFYWYRQILGQKVEFLVSFYNNEISEKSEIFDDQFSVERPDGSNFTLKIRSTKLEDSAMYFCASSNDRDRTDTQYFGPGTRLTVL.

This rearrangement joins TRBV29-1 to TRBJ1-5; the match to TRBD1 covers 8 bases. The CDR3 runs 14 residues. Germline-derived CDR1 and CDR2 are SQVTM and ANQGSEA. The junction had 11 bases not matched to a gene; V was cut back by 6 bases and J by 7 bases. The CDR3 DNA is TGCAGCGTCCAAACAGACAGGGGTAAACAGCCCCAGCATTTT. Its translation: CSVQTDRGKQPQHF.

The V call is TRBV2, the J call TRBJ2-6, with 9 bases identical to TRBD2. Per the germline V gene, CDR1 is SNHLY and CDR2 is FYNNEI. The CDR3 extends over 18 amino acids. The ends lost 2 bases at V and 3 bases at J; junction bases unmatched: 8. The CDR3, as DNA: TGTGCCAGCAGTGAATGGGGTAGCGGGGGTAGTGGGGCCAACGTCCTGACTTTC. Translated, it gives CASSEWGSGGSGANVLTF.

The V and J genes are TRBV6-5 and TRBJ1-1, with unresolved D. The CDR3 extends over 13 amino acids. Germline V gene lookup returns CDR1 MNHEY and CDR2 SVGAGI. The V gene lost 3 bases and the J gene lost 1 base, with 6 bases spanning the gap. CDR3 region: CASSYAGNTEAFF. The CDR3 DNA is TGTGCCAGCAGTTATGCGGGGAACACTGAAGCTTTCTTT.

The V and J genes are TRBV5-6 and TRBJ2-3; D possibly corresponds to TRBD1 (5 bases). Trimming shortened V by 4 bases and J by 2 bases, and 14 bases separated the two germline ends. In germline, CDR1 is SGHDT, CDR2 YYEEEE. CDR3 length: 15 amino acids. For the CDR3, the DNA is TGTGCCAGCAGCCGAAAGACAGCTTACACAGATACGCAGTATTTT. This codes for CASSRKTAYTDTQYF.

This clone was found once. This CDR3 is also generated by other DNA sequences in the sample. The rearrangement joins TRBV7-2 to TRBJ1-1, with D unclear. Germline CDR1 is SGHTA and CDR2 is FQGNSA. Trimming removed 1 base at V and 1 base at J, with 4 bases between. CDR3 length: 13 residues. The DNA for the CDR3 is TGTGCCAGCAGCTTAGAGCGGAACACTGAAGCTTTCTTT. Translation: CASSLERNTEAFF. Together with reference TRBV7-2 and TRBJ1-1, the CDR3 gives the full variable domain: GAGVSQSPSNKVTEKGKDVELRCDPISGHTALYWYRQSLGQGLEFLIYFQGNSAPDKSGLPSDRFSAERTGGSVSTLTIQRTQQEDSAVYLCASSLERNTEAFFGQGTRLTVV.

The rearrangement links TRBV7-9 to TRBJ2-7, with 9 nucleotides matching TRBD1. V shed 4 bases, J shed 5 bases, and the junction held 0 bases outside the gene matches. Germline V CDR1 and CDR2: SEHNR, FQNEAQ (reference sequence). This CDR3 is 12 amino acids long. The CDR3, as DNA: TGTGCCAGCAGCTGGACAGGGGACGAGCAGTACTTC. It codes for CASSWTGDEQYF.

This rearrangement joins TRBV7-9 to TRBJ2-3, with D unresolved. In germline, CDR1 is SEHNR, CDR2 FQNEAQ (reference sequence). V dropped 2 bases and J dropped 1 base, with 4 bases sitting between them. CDR3 size: 13 residues. The CDR3 bases are TGTGCCAGCAGCTTACAGGGCACAGATACGCAGTATTTT. It codes for CASSLQGTDTQYF.

V is TRBV6-5 and J is TRBJ2-5; 11 bases line up with TRBD2. The junction had 4 bases not matched to a gene; V was cut back by 4 bases and J by 3 bases. The CDR3 is made up of 15 amino acids. Germline-derived CDR1 and CDR2 are MNHEY and SVGAGI. The CDR3 sequence is CASSSSGGFEETQYF. CDR3 DNA: TGTGCCAGCAGTTCTAGCGGGGGGTTCGAAGAGACCCAGTACTTC.

The rearrangement joins TRBV7-8 to TRBJ1-5; 10 nucleotides match TRBD1. This CDR3 comprises 17 residues. The V segment lost 3 bases and the J segment 3 bases; nucleotides outside the gene matches: 8. Germline V gives CDR1 SGHVS, CDR2 FQNEAQ. CDR3 sequence (DNA): TGTGCCAGCAGCTTGAGTCCCGGGACAGGGGACAATCAGCCCCAGCATTTT. It specifies CASSLSPGTGDNQPQHF.

V and J are TRBV4-2 and TRBJ2-1; 9 bases match TRBD1. This CDR3 is 12 amino acids long. V lost 6 bases and J lost 7; bases outside the gene matches: 1. CDR1 is LGHNA and CDR2 is YNFKEQ in the germline V gene. CDR3 DNA: TGTGCCAGCAGGGGACAGGGTAATGAGCAGTTCTTC. This codes for CASRGQGNEQFF.

The V and J genes are TRBV15 and TRBJ1-4; the D gene is possibly TRBD1 (5 bases). Trimming removed 0 bases from V and 7 bases from J, with 15 bases in between. The CDR3 spans 16 residues. CDR1 is LNHNV and CDR2 is YYDKDF in the germline V gene (reference sequence). The CDR3 reads CATSRDGGRVSEKLFF. CDR3 in DNA: TGTGCCACCAGCAGAGATGGCGGCAGGGTTAGTGAAAAACTGTTTTTT.

J is TRBJ2-7 and V is TRBV2, with 8 positions matching TRBD1. The CDR3 contains 15 residues. CDR1 is SNHLY and CDR2 is FYNNEI in the germline V gene. J was trimmed by 0 bases and V by 6 bases; bases with no gene match: 7. The CDR3, as DNA: TGTGCCAGCAGAGATAGGACAGGGCCCTCCTACGAGCAGTACTTC. As protein: CASRDRTGPSYEQYF.

This chain joins TRBV5-6 and TRBJ2-2; the match to TRBD1 covers 9 bases. Germline CDR1 SGHDT, CDR2 YYEEEE. The CDR3 totals 18 residues. With 4 bases clipped from V and 4 bases from J, the junction kept 14 bases outside the gene matches. The CDR3 region has the DNA TGTGCCAGCAGCGGTGCCGGGACAGGGTTTTTGGTCACCGGGGAGCTGTTTTTT. Translated, it gives CASSGAGTGFLVTGELFF.

The chain employs TRBV28 and TRBJ1-2; TRBD1 matches at 7 bases. Trimming at V came to 6 bases and at J to 8 bases, leaving 9 bases not matched to a gene. The CDR3 length is 13 residues. Germline CDR1 is MDHEN and CDR2 is SYDVKM. CDR3 bases: TGTGCCAGCAGAGATACAGGGGTAGAAGGCTACACCTTC. This encodes CASRDTGVEGYTF.